This is a list of T cell receptor beta chains from one sample in a study of CD8 T cells in Susac syndrome. TCRdb re-called the immunoSEQ multiplex PCR reads through MiXCR, storing one row per CDR3 protein. The sample lists fewer than 60,000 distinct CDR3 sequences; 95% were seen once. The specimen sequenced was CD8+ T cells from PBMCs. The receptors derive from a human donor with Susac syndrome. Both conserved end residues are part of each CDR3. The D gene is left open where the match is weak. Where a row states a size, it is once, few, many or the class of an expanded clone; other rows omit it.

size: NA
J: TRBJ2-3
V: TRBV23-1
D: NA
CDR3: CASIVRQRTQYF
DNA: TGCGCCAGCATAGTGAGGCAACGGACGCAGTATTTT

size: NA
J: TRBJ2-7
V: TRBV12-3/TRBV12-4
D: TRBD1
CDR3: CASRETGGVNEQYF
DNA: TGTGCCAGCAGGGAGACAGGGGGCGTCAACGAGCAGTACTTC

size: NA
J: TRBJ2-5
V: TRBV10-3
D: NA
CDR3: CAISESGRETQYF
DNA: TGTGCCATCAGTGAGTCTGGCCGAGAGACCCAGTACTTC

size: NA
J: TRBJ2-5
V: TRBV28
D: NA
CDR3: CASGAGKGETQYF
DNA: TGTGCCAGCGGGGCAGGCAAGGGAGAGACCCAGTACTTC

size: NA
J: TRBJ1-1
V: TRBV6-5
D: NA
CDR3: CASSYLGPTTEAFF
DNA: TGTGCCAGCAGTTACCTTGGCCCGACCACTGAAGCTTTCTTT

size: NA
J: TRBJ1-2
V: TRBV27
D: NA
CDR3: CASSPTYSNYGYTF
DNA: TGTGCCAGCAGTCCTACGTACTCTAACTATGGCTACACCTTC

size: NA
J: TRBJ2-3
V: TRBV18
D: NA
CDR3: CASSPSGRQTWDTQYF
DNA: TGTGCCAGCTCACCATCGGGCCGGCAGACTTGGGATACGCAGTATTTT

size: NA
J: TRBJ1-2
V: TRBV12-3/TRBV12-4
D: NA
CDR3: CASSLLPGAYGYTF
DNA: TGTGCCAGCAGTTTGCTTCCCGGGGCCTATGGCTACACCTTC

size: NA
J: TRBJ2-1
V: TRBV3-1
D: NA
CDR3: CASSPQGNEQFF
DNA: TGTGCCAGCAGCCCCCAGGGAAATGAGCAGTTCTTC

size: NA
J: TRBJ2-7
V: TRBV11-2
D: NA
CDR3: CASSFGDGYEQYF
DNA: TGTGCCAGCAGCTTTGGGGACGGTTACGAGCAGTACTTC

size: once
J: TRBJ1-1
V: TRBV5-1
D: NA
CDR3: CASSLVVNTEAFF
DNA: TGCGCCAGCAGCTTGGTCGTGAACACTGAAGCTTTCTTT

size: NA
J: TRBJ2-3
V: TRBV14
D: NA
CDR3: CASSQVSTDTQYF
DNA: TGTGCCAGCAGCCAAGTCAGCACAGATACGCAGTATTTT

size: NA
J: TRBJ1-4
V: TRBV20-1
D: NA
CDR3: CSARVPGGNEKLFF
DNA: TGCAGTGCTAGAGTCCCCGGGGGTAATGAAAAACTGTTTTTT

size: NA
J: TRBJ2-3
V: TRBV30
D: TRBD1
CDR3: CAWRDRAHSTDTQYF
DNA: TGTGCCTGGAGGGACAGGGCCCACAGCACAGATACGCAGTATTTT

size: medium-sized
J: TRBJ1-5
V: TRBV7-8
D: NA
CDR3: CASSHRDGDQPQHF
DNA: TGTGCCAGCAGCCACCGGGACGGAGATCAGCCCCAGCATTTT

size: NA
J: TRBJ2-2
V: TRBV20-1
D: NA
CDR3: CSAREGVAITGELFF
DNA: TGCAGTGCCAGGGAAGGGGTAGCTATAACCGGGGAGCTGTTTTTT

size: NA
J: TRBJ1-1
V: TRBV6-5
D: NA
CDR3: CASSPQGNTEAFF
DNA: TGTGCCAGCAGTCCTCAGGGGAACACTGAAGCTTTCTTT

size: NA
J: TRBJ1-3
V: TRBV5-6
D: NA
CDR3: CASSYDGEGSGNTIYF
DNA: TGTGCCAGCAGCTACGACGGGGAGGGCTCTGGAAACACCATATATTTT

size: NA
J: TRBJ2-1
V: TRBV14
D: NA
CDR3: CASSSGYEQFF
DNA: TGTGCCAGCAGCTCAGGGTATGAGCAGTTCTTC

size: NA
J: TRBJ2-1
V: TRBV14
D: TRBD2
CDR3: CASSPLAGGDNEQFF
DNA: TGTGCCAGCAGCCCCCTGGCGGGGGGAGACAATGAGCAGTTCTTC

size: NA
J: TRBJ1-1
V: TRBV14
D: NA
CDR3: CASSQDRWAEAFF
DNA: TGTGCCAGCAGCCAAGACAGGTGGGCTGAAGCTTTCTTT

size: NA
J: TRBJ2-3
V: TRBV7-3
D: NA
CDR3: CASSLGTFGDTQYF
DNA: TGTGCCAGCAGCTTAGGGACATTTGGCGATACGCAGTATTTT

size: NA
J: TRBJ2-7
V: TRBV30
D: TRBD1
CDR3: CAWIKPGQGVEQYF
DNA: TGTGCCTGGATCAAACCGGGACAGGGTGTCGAGCAGTACTTC

size: NA
J: TRBJ1-6
V: TRBV3-1
D: NA
CDR3: CASSQDYGDSPLHF
DNA: TGTGCCAGCAGCCAAGATTACGGGGACTCACCCCTCCACTTT

size: NA
J: TRBJ2-6
V: TRBV27
D: NA
CDR3: CASSSPGGTGANVLTF
DNA: TGTGCCAGCAGTTCCCCGGGCGGGACTGGGGCCAACGTCCTGACTTTC

size: NA
J: TRBJ1-1
V: TRBV12-3/TRBV12-4
D: NA
CDR3: CASSPGGENTEAFF
DNA: TGTGCCAGCAGTCCCGGGGGGGAGAACACTGAAGCTTTCTTT

size: NA
J: TRBJ2-5
V: TRBV25-1
D: NA
CDR3: CASSAPGWGQETQYF
DNA: TGTGCCAGCAGTGCCCCCGGGTGGGGGCAGGAGACCCAGTACTTC

size: NA
J: TRBJ2-1
V: TRBV20-1
D: TRBD2
CDR3: CSAMEAGGLDNEQFF
DNA: TGCAGTGCGATGGAGGCGGGGGGGCTCGACAATGAGCAGTTCTTC

size: few
J: TRBJ2-7
V: TRBV20-1
D: NA
CDR3: CSASIGSYEQYF
DNA: TGCAGTGCTAGTATAGGCTCCTACGAGCAGTACTTC

size: NA
J: TRBJ2-3
V: TRBV20-1
D: NA
CDR3: CSAVADTQYF
DNA: TGCAGTGCTGTCGCAGATACGCAGTATTTT

size: few
J: TRBJ2-4
V: TRBV4-1
D: NA
CDR3: CASSQPVRSNIQYF
DNA: TGCGCCAGCAGCCAGCCAGTGCGGTCAAACATTCAGTACTTC

size: NA
J: TRBJ2-3
V: TRBV5-1
D: NA
CDR3: CASRRWAEVGTDTQYF
DNA: TGCGCCAGCAGAAGATGGGCGGAGGTCGGCACAGATACGCAGTATTTT

size: NA
J: TRBJ2-5
V: TRBV14
D: NA
CDR3: CASSQDRRAETQYF
DNA: TGTGCCAGCAGCCAAGACAGGCGGGCGGAGACCCAGTACTTC

size: NA
J: TRBJ1-2
V: TRBV6-2/TRBV6-3
D: NA
CDR3: CASEGPGATNYGYTF
DNA: TGTGCCAGCGAAGGACCCGGGGCGACGAACTATGGCTACACCTTC

size: NA
J: TRBJ1-3
V: TRBV7-2
D: TRBD1
CDR3: CASSAVGTGTGNTIYF
DNA: TGTGCCAGCAGCGCTGTCGGGACAGGGACTGGAAACACCATATATTTT

size: NA
J: TRBJ2-7
V: TRBV7-9
D: NA
CDR3: CASSRRNLQYEQYF
DNA: TGTGCCAGCAGCCGGAGGAACTTACAATACGAGCAGTACTTC

size: once
J: TRBJ2-3
V: TRBV4-2
D: TRBD2
CDR3: CASSQASGDTDTQYF
DNA: TGTGCCAGCAGCCAAGCTAGCGGGGATACAGATACGCAGTATTTT

size: NA
J: TRBJ2-2
V: TRBV7-8
D: NA
CDR3: CASTPPRRRDQGELFF
DNA: TGTGCCAGCACCCCCCCCCGGCGGAGGGATCAAGGGGAGCTGTTTTTT

size: once
J: TRBJ1-6
V: TRBV7-9
D: NA
CDR3: CASSPPAGRNSPLHF
DNA: TGTGCCAGCAGCCCCCCTGCAGGGAGGAATTCACCCCTCCACTTT

size: NA
J: TRBJ1-2
V: TRBV4-2
D: NA
CDR3: CASSQGTDGYTF
DNA: TGTGCCAGCAGCCAAGGGACAGATGGCTACACCTTC

size: NA
J: TRBJ2-2
V: TRBV9
D: NA
CDR3: CASSADRHTGELFF
DNA: TGTGCCAGCAGCGCGGATCGACACACCGGGGAGCTGTTTTTT

size: once
J: TRBJ1-1
V: TRBV29-1
D: NA
CDR3: CSVREGTEAFF
DNA: TGCAGCGTACGGGAGGGCACTGAAGCTTTCTTT

size: NA
J: TRBJ2-1
V: TRBV6-6
D: NA
CDR3: CASSLGADNEQFF
DNA: TGTGCCAGCAGTTTAGGGGCGGACAATGAGCAGTTCTTC

size: NA
J: TRBJ2-1
V: TRBV9
D: TRBD1
CDR3: CASSVARDRDHNEQFF
DNA: TGTGCCAGCAGCGTAGCCCGGGACAGGGACCACAATGAGCAGTTCTTC

size: NA
J: TRBJ1-2
V: TRBV12-5
D: TRBD1
CDR3: CASGLPRTGDGYTF
DNA: TGTGCTAGTGGTTTGCCCCGCACAGGGGATGGCTACACCTTC

size: NA
J: TRBJ1-6
V: TRBV30
D: NA
CDR3: CAWSAPVQYNSPLHF
DNA: TGTGCCTGGAGTGCACCGGTACAGTATAATTCACCCCTCCACTTT

size: NA
J: TRBJ1-5
V: TRBV9
D: NA
CDR3: CASSVDGNSNQPQHF
DNA: TGTGCCAGCAGCGTAGATGGGAATAGCAATCAGCCCCAGCATTTT

size: NA
J: TRBJ1-1
V: TRBV11-1
D: NA
CDR3: CASSLGGAGTEAFF
DNA: TGTGCCAGCAGCTTAGGTGGCGCAGGCACTGAAGCTTTCTTT

size: NA
J: TRBJ2-7
V: TRBV7-9
D: NA
CDR3: CASSLGGGSGLRDEQYF
DNA: TGTGCCAGCAGCTTAGGTGGGGGAAGCGGCCTACGGGACGAGCAGTACTTC

size: NA
J: TRBJ1-1
V: TRBV12-3/TRBV12-4
D: NA
CDR3: CASNGVPRYTEAFF
DNA: TGTGCCAGTAATGGCGTTCCCCGTTACACTGAAGCTTTCTTT

size: NA
J: TRBJ2-1
V: TRBV4-3
D: TRBD2
CDR3: CASSLTLTSSNEQFF
DNA: TGCGCCAGCAGCCTGACTTTGACTAGCAGCAATGAGCAGTTCTTC

size: NA
J: TRBJ2-7
V: TRBV9
D: NA
CDR3: CASSGWEQYF
DNA: TGTGCCAGCAGTGGTTGGGAGCAGTACTTC

size: NA
J: TRBJ2-1
V: TRBV6-4
D: NA
CDR3: CASSVADNYNEQFF
DNA: TGTGCCAGCAGTGTGGCGGACAACTACAATGAGCAGTTCTTC

size: NA
J: TRBJ2-7
V: TRBV19
D: NA
CDR3: CASSIVWPGELPYEQYF
DNA: TGTGCCAGTAGTATAGTATGGCCAGGGGAGCTGCCCTACGAGCAGTACTTC

size: NA
J: TRBJ1-5
V: TRBV19
D: NA
CDR3: CASSWVTDSNQPQHF
DNA: TGTGCCAGTAGTTGGGTGACAGATAGCAATCAGCCCCAGCATTTT